Listed below are T cell receptor beta chains from one sample, sequenced in a study of blood T cell repertoires in COVID-19. Profiling relied on immunoSEQ multiplex PCR, and the TCRdb table lists in-frame clones only, not all of them. The repertoire holds approximately 170,000 clones, with about four fifths as singletons. The specimen sequenced was peripheral blood. All receptors come from a woman in her 70s with COVID-19, enrolled during active disease. Both conserved end residues are part of each CDR3. D genes are given only for firm matches. Size is stated for part of the rows, as once, few or many counts, or as a class when the clone is expanded.

j_call v_call clone_size d_call cdr3_aa cdr3_nt
TRBJ2-1 TRBV7-8 NA NA CASSLVQGSNNEQFF TGTGCCAGCAGCTTAGTACAGGGTTCCAACAATGAGCAGTTCTTC
TRBJ1-2 TRBV5-5 once TRBD1 CASRLGQGNYGYTF TGTGCCAGCAGATTGGGACAGGGGAACTATGGCTACACCTTC
TRBJ2-7 TRBV3-1/TRBV3-2 NA TRBD1 CASSQRGGTGVGQYF TGTGCCAGCAGCCAACGAGGAGGTACAGGGGTGGGGCAGTACTTC
TRBJ2-7 TRBV7-2 NA NA CASSETGNEQYF TGTGCCAGCAGCGAAACAGGGAACGAGCAGTACTTC
TRBJ2-7 TRBV5-6 NA TRBD2 CASATGLGEYEQYF TGTGCCAGTGCTACGGGACTAGGAGAATACGAGCAGTACTTC
TRBJ2-1 TRBV5-5 NA TRBD2 CASSLDSGSRNEQFF TGTGCCAGCAGCTTGGATAGCGGGAGTAGGAATGAGCAGTTCTTC
TRBJ2-5 TRBV6-5 NA TRBD1 CAGGQALGTQYF TGTGCCGGAGGACAGGCCCTGGGGACCCAGTACTTC
TRBJ2-7 TRBV12-3/TRBV12-4 NA NA CASSLYEQYF TGTGCCAGCAGTCTGTACGAGCAGTACTTC
TRBJ2-7 TRBV19 NA NA CASTFAGDGSYEQYF TGTGCCAGTACCTTCGCCGGGGATGGGTCCTACGAGCAGTACTTC
TRBJ1-2 TRBV18 NA NA CASSPLDSRRYGYTF TGTGCCAGCTCACCCCTGGACAGTCGACGCTATGGCTACACCTTC
TRBJ2-7 TRBV24-1 NA TRBD2 CATSDSTSGKEQYF TGTGCCACCAGTGATTCGACTAGCGGGAAGGAGCAGTACTTC
TRBJ1-5 TRBV7-2 few NA CASSFVSDKQPQHF TGTGCCAGCAGCTTTGTTTCAGACAAGCAACCCCAGCATTTT